This record concerns one TCR beta chain sequence. Its antigen is still unknown. An immunoSEQ assay, version v3.0, was performed at survey level. Here immunoSEQ multiplex PCR was the method, and the copy in TCRdb shows in-frame clones only, minus some. Among about 18,000 clones listed, roughly 91% were seen once. No fewer than two post-ART and no fewer than one pre-ART PBMC samples existed for each donor. The sample belongs to a study of long-term antiretroviral therapy in people with HIV. Overall study findings and caveats: Controls had broader CDR3 length ranges than HIV repertoires did.

Germline trimming cut 1 base from V and 0 bases from J; bases unmatched to any gene: 1. Germline CDR1 LNHDA, CDR2 SQIVND (reference sequence). The CDR3 spans 15 residues. The chain is built from TRBV19 and TRBJ2-7; the match to TRBD2 covers 9 bases. The receptor was isolated from a man in his fifties or sixties with HIV. The starting material was unsorted PBMCs, obtained 3 years after starting antiretroviral therapy. The CDR3 spells CASSIVAGDSYEQYF. CDR3 in DNA: TGTGCCAGTAGTATAGTAGCGGGGGACTCCTACGAGCAGTACTTC.